Given below is one T cell receptor (beta chain) in context. As yet, its antigen is unknown. This sample was taken from a study of CD8 T cells in Susac syndrome. About the research overall: Within the group of sequenced Susac syndrome patients, roughly 6 had active disease and eight or nine were in remission.

Trimming pared 0 bases from V and 4 bases from J, leaving 8 bases between. Germline CDR1 SGDLS, CDR2 YYNGEE. The CDR3 runs 14 residues. Findings of the study overall: The CD4+ T cell repertoires, which came from Susac syndrome patients, showed no sign of clonal expansion.

Random-hexamer reverse transcription was applied to about 0.45 to 1 ug RNA. Multiplex immunoSEQ PCR targeted 54 Vbeta and 13 Jbeta TCR beta segments. TCRdb analysed the immunoSEQ multiplex PCR reads with MiXCR anew, one entry per CDR3 protein. The sample includes roughly 190,000 distinct CDR3 sequences, over 75% of them seen just once. The source is a human donor with Susac syndrome. V and J are TRBV9 and TRBJ1-5; no reliable D call. Material: CD4+ T cells from PBMCs. The CDR3 DNA is TGTGCCAGCAGCGTAGATATGGGAAATCAGCCCCAGCATTTT. Protein: CASSVDMGNQPQHF.